Sequencing of this T cell receptor beta chain was carried out in a study of blood T cell repertoires in COVID-19. At the level of the study: Sites in the United States, Italy and Spain provided acute and convalescent COVID-19 samples.

This clone was seen a single time. The protocol was immunoSEQ multiplex PCR, while the TCRdb copy is restricted to in-frame clones and leaves out a portion. This sample carries 350,000 or so clones, approximately 88% of them seen once, and the ten largest clones take under 2%. The CDR3 runs 13 residues. V was shortened by 6 bases and J by 4 bases, with 12 bases between the two germline ends. Germline loops: CDR1 MNHEY, CDR2 SVGAGI. V usage is TRBV6-5 and J usage is TRBJ1-1; D not certain. The sample was peripheral blood. This sequence was found in a woman in her thirties with COVID-19, enrolled during active disease. CDR3 amino acids: CASSLARITEAFF. CDR3 in DNA: TGTGCCAGCAGCTTAGCCCGCATCACTGAAGCTTTCTTT.